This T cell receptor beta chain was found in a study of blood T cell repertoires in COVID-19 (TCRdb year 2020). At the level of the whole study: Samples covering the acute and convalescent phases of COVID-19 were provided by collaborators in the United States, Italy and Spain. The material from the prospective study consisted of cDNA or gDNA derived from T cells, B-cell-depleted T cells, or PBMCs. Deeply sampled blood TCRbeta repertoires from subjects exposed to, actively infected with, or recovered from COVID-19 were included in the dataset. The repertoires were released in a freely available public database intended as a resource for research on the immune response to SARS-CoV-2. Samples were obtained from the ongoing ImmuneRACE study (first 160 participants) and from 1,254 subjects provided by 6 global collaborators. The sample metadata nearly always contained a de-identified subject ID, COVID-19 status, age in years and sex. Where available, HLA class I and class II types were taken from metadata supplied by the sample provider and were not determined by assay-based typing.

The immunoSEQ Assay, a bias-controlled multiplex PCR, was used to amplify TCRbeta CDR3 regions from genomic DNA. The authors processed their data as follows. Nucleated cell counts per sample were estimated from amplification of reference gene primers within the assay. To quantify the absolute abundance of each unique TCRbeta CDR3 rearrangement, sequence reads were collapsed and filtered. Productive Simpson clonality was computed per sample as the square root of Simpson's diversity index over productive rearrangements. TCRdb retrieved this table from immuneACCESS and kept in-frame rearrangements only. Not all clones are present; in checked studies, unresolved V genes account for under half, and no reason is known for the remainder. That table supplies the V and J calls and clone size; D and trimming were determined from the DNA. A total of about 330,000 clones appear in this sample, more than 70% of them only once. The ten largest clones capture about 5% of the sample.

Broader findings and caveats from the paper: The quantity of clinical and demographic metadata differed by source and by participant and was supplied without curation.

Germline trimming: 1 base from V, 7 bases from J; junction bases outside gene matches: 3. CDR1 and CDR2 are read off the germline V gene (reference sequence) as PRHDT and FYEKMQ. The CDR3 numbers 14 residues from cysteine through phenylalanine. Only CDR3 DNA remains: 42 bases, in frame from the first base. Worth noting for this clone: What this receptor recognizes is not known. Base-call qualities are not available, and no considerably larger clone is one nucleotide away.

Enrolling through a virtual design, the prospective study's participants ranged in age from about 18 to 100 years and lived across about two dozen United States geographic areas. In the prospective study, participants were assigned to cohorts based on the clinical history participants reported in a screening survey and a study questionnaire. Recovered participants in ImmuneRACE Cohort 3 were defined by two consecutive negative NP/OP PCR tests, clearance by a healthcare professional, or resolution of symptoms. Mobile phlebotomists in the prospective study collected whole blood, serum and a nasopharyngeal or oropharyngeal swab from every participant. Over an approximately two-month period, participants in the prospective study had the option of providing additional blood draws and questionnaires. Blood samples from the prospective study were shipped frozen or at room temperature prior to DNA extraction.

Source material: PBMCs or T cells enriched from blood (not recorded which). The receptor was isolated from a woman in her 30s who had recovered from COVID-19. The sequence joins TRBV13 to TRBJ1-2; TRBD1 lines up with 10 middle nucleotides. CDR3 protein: CASSLDGTGVGYTF. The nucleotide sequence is TGTGCCAGCAGCTTAGACGGGACAGGGGTTGGCTACACCTTC.